Here is one T cell receptor (beta chain) with its context. Profiled with immunoSEQ multiplex PCR; TCRdb holds only in-frame clones, not every one. This sample has under 250,000 clones, with around 78% found just once. This sample stems from a study of cytomegalovirus exposure and HLA in healthy donors. Whole-study context: It was reported in a later analysis that the same platform had been used for the 120 validation repertoires as for the 666 first-cohort repertoires.

The source is a young woman in good health and CMV-seronegative. Input material: PBMCs.

CDR3 DNA sequence: TGCGCCAGCAGCTTGGTTAGCGGACAGCCGACTTATGGCTACACCTTC. Translated: CASSLVSGQPTYGYTF. The rearrangement links TRBV5-1 to TRBJ1-2, with a possible D match to TRBD1 (6 bases). Trimming stripped 0 bases from V and 5 bases from J, with 17 bases between. CDR3 length: 16 amino acids. The germline CDR1 and CDR2 sequences are SGHRS and YFSETQ.